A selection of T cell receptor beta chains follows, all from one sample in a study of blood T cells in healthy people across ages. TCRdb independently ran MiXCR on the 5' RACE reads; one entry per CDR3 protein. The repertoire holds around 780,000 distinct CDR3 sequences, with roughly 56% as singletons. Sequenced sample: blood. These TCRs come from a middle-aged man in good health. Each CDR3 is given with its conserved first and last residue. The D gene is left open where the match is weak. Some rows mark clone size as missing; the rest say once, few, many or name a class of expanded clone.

CASSQDIPGGGGEQYF,TGCGCCAGCAGCCAAGATATCCCGGGAGGGGGCGGCGAGCAGTACTTC,-,TRBJ2-7,many,TRBV4-3
CATSRGLALSTDTQYF,TGTGCCACCAGCAGAGGACTAGCACTAAGCACAGATACGCAGTATTTT,TRBD2,TRBJ2-3,-,TRBV15
CASSLVTSGGTGELFF,TGCGCCAGCAGCTTGGTGACTAGCGGGGGCACCGGGGAGCTGTTTTTT,TRBD2,TRBJ2-2,-,TRBV5-1
CASKDRANEAFF,TGTGCCAGCAAGGACAGGGCGAATGAAGCTTTCTTT,TRBD1,TRBJ1-1,once,TRBV6-5
CASSYRSSGELFF,TGTGCCAGCAGTTACAGGTCTTCCGGGGAGCTGTTTTTT,-,TRBJ2-2,-,TRBV6-2/TRBV6-3
CASRSLAGDTDTQYF,TGCGCCAGCAGATCCCTAGCGGGGGATACAGATACGCAGTATTTT,TRBD2,TRBJ2-3,-,TRBV5-1
CASSLANYKGGPGSYNEQFF,TGTGCCAGCAGCTTAGCAAATTATAAAGGGGGCCCCGGCTCCTACAATGAGCAGTTCTTC,TRBD1,TRBJ2-1,-,TRBV7-9
CASSVGPALAGGIHEQFF,TGTGCCAGCAGCGTAGGACCAGCTCTAGCGGGAGGTATCCATGAGCAGTTCTTC,TRBD2,TRBJ2-1,-,TRBV9
CASSLSGAIQGRGQVYEQYF,TGTGCCAGCAGCTTATCGGGGGCCATACAGGGCAGGGGGCAAGTCTACGAGCAGTACTTC,TRBD1,TRBJ2-7,-,TRBV7-9
CASSPRMGTGSGTDTQYF,TGTGCCAGCAGCCCAAGGATGGGGACTGGATCTGGCACAGATACGCAGTATTTT,-,TRBJ2-3,-,TRBV11-2
CASSPARAGGYTF,TGTGCCAGCAGCCCGGCCCGGGCGGGAGGCTACACCTTC,-,TRBJ1-2,once,TRBV7-2
CASSPYPAGRYNEQFF,TGTGCCAGCTCACCCTATCCAGCGGGGAGATACAATGAGCAGTTCTTC,TRBD2,TRBJ2-1,-,TRBV18
CSARGGVPYNEQFF,TGCAGTGCTAGAGGAGGCGTCCCCTACAATGAGCAGTTCTTC,-,TRBJ2-1,few,TRBV20-1
CASSPHLAGATDTQYF,TGTGCCAGCAGCCCTCACTTAGCGGGGGCCACAGATACGCAGTATTTT,TRBD2,TRBJ2-3,few,TRBV12-3/TRBV12-4
CASSSSPLTAEAFF,TGTGCCAGCAGCTCGAGCCCCCTTACGGCTGAAGCTTTCTTT,-,TRBJ1-1,-,TRBV27